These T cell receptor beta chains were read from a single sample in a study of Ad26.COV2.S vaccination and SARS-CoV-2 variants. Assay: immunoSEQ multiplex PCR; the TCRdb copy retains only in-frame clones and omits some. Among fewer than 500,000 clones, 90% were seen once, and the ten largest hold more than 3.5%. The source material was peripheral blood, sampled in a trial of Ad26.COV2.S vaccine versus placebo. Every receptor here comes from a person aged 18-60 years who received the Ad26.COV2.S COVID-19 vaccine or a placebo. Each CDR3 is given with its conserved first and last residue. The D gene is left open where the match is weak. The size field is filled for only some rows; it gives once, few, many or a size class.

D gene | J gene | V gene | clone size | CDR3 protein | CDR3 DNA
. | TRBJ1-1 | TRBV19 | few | CASSISQGLTEAFF | TGTGCCAGTAGTATCTCCCAGGGTCTCACTGAAGCTTTCTTT
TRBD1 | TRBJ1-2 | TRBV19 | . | CASKTDPGQRTYGYTF | TGTGCCAGTAAAACAGACCCGGGACAGAGAACGTATGGCTACACCTTC
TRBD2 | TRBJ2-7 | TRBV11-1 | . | CASSRTSGSSYEQYF | TGTGCCAGCAGCCGCACTAGCGGGAGCTCCTACGAGCAGTACTTC
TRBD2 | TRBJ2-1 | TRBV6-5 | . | CASGLAGIGNEQFF | TGTGCCAGCGGACTAGCGGGAATAGGCAATGAGCAGTTCTTC
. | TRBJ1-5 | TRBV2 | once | CASSGPAYSNQPQHF | TGTGCCAGCAGTGGTCCAGCATATAGCAATCAGCCCCAGCATTTT
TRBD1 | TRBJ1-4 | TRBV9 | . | CASSVIGQGDEKLFF | TGTGCCAGCAGCGTAATAGGACAGGGGGATGAAAAACTGTTTTTT
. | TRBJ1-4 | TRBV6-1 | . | CASSEGNHEKLFF | TGTGCCAGCAGTGAGGGTAATCATGAAAAACTGTTTTTT
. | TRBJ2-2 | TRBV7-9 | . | CASSLVGQGNTGELFF | TGTGCCAGCAGCTTAGTAGGGCAGGGGAACACCGGGGAGCTGTTTTTT
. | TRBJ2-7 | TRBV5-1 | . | CASSPQTSGFYEQYF | TGCGCCAGCAGCCCCCAAACCTCTGGATTTTACGAGCAGTACTTC
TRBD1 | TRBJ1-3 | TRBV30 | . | CAWTRDRGLFGNTIYF | TGTGCCTGGACCCGGGACAGGGGGCTTTTTGGAAACACCATATATTTT
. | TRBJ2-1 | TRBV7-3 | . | CASSPVSGFYNEQFF | TGTGCCAGCAGCCCCGTTTCGGGGTTCTACAATGAGCAGTTCTTC
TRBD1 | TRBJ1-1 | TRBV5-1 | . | CASSSDRVTAFF | TGCGCCAGCAGCTCCGACAGGGTCACAGCTTTCTTT
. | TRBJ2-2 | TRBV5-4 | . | CASSRNTGELFF | TGTGCCAGCAGCCGGAACACCGGGGAGCTGTTTTTT
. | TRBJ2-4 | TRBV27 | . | CASGLAKNIQYF | TGTGCCAGCGGGTTGGCCAAAAACATTCAGTACTTC
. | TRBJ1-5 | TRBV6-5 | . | CASSRGSNQPQHF | TGTGCCAGCTCTCGGGGCAGCAATCAGCCCCAGCATTTT
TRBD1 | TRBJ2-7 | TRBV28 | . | CASSLRDRDYEQYF | TGTGCCAGCAGTTTACGGGACAGGGACTACGAGCAGTACTTC
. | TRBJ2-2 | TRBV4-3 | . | CTSSQDLAGELFF | TGCACCAGCAGCCAAGATCTAGCCGGGGAGCTGTTTTTT
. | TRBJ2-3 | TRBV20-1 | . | CGRLGTDTQYF | TGCGGCCGCTTGGGCACAGATACGCAGTATTTT
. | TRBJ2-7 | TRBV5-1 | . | CASRRDGYEQYF | TGCGCCAGCAGGAGGGATGGCTACGAGCAGTACTTC
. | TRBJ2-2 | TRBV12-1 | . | CASSPVAGATNTGELFF | TGTGCCAGCAGCCCAGTAGCGGGGGCCACGAACACCGGGGAGCTGTTTTTT
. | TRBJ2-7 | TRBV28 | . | CASSFKIAQYF | TGTGCCAGCAGCTTCAAGATAGCTCAGTACTTC
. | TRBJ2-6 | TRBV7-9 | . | CASSPHEVVSGANVLTF | TGTGCCAGCAGCCCGCATGAAGTAGTCTCTGGGGCCAACGTCCTGACTTTC
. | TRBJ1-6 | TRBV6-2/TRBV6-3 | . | CASSRIEVVGRSPLHF | TGTGCCAGCAGTCGCATTGAGGTCGTCGGTCGTTCACCCCTCCACTTT
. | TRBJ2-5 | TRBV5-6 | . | CASSLGSGETQYF | TGTGCCAGCAGCTTGGGGAGCGGAGAGACCCAGTACTTC
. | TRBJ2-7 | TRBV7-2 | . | CASSLVASTYEQYF | TGTGCCAGCAGCTTAGTTGCTAGCACCTACGAGCAGTACTTC
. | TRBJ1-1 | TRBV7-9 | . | CASSLAAQGTEAFF | TGTGCCAGCAGCTTAGCAGCCCAAGGCACTGAAGCTTTCTTT
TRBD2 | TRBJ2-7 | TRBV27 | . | CARYVGGTSTGYEQYF | TGTGCCCGATACGTGGGGGGGACCTCTACTGGATACGAGCAGTACTTC
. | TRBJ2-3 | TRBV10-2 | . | CASSEGWGTDTQYF | TGCGCCAGCAGTGAGGGGTGGGGCACAGATACGCAGTATTTT
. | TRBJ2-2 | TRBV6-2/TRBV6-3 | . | CASSHDLASAGELFF | TGTGCCAGCAGCCATGACTTGGCTAGCGCCGGGGAGCTGTTTTTT
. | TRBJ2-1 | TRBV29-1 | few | CSVEGSSPLDGEQFF | TGCAGCGTTGAGGGGTCTTCCCCTCTTGACGGTGAGCAGTTCTTC
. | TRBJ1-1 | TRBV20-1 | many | CSANRGSEAFF | TGCAGTGCTAACCGGGGGAGTGAAGCTTTCTTT
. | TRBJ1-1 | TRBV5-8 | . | CASRVGQGYMNTEAFF | TGTGCCAGCAGGGTGGGGCAGGGATACATGAACACTGAAGCTTTCTTT
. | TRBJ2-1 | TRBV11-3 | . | CASSLGGQGNEQFF | TGTGCCAGCAGCTTAGGGGGGCAGGGTAATGAGCAGTTCTTC
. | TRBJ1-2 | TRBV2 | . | CASSEQVYYGYTF | TGTGCCAGCAGTGAGCAGGTTTACTATGGCTACACCTTC
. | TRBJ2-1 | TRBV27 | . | CASSLSKRASYNEQFF | TGTGCCAGCAGTTTATCGAAGCGGGCCTCCTACAATGAGCAGTTCTTC
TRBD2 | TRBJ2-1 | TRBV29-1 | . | CSVGKREGEQFF | TGCAGCGTTGGGAAGCGGGAGGGTGAGCAGTTCTTC